This is a list of T cell receptor beta chains from one sample in a study of human T cells and chemical hapten exposure. TCRdb analysed the RACE reads with MiXCR anew, one entry per CDR3 protein. The profile shows some 150,000 distinct CDR3 sequences, 10% to 15% of them singletons. This specimen was whole blood, taken in connection with sensitization to the hapten diphenylcyclopropenone (DPC). These receptors all come from a woman in her 50s with alopecia areata. Some clones in this sample may be carry-over from other donors' samples. Both conserved end residues are part of each CDR3. The D gene is left open where the match is weak. Only part of the rows carry a size: once, few, many, or a class if the clone is expanded.

few	TRBV5-1	NA	TRBJ2-7	CASSLGTATAYEQYF	TGCGCCAGCAGCTTGGGGACCGCTACCGCCTACGAGCAGTACTTC
few	TRBV12-3/TRBV12-4	TRBD1	TRBJ2-7	CASSYQGAGTNEQYF	TGTGCCAGCAGTTACCAGGGGGCGGGTACGAACGAGCAGTACTTC
NA	TRBV7-3	NA	TRBJ2-3	CASSFRGADTQYF	TGTGCCAGCAGCTTCAGAGGGGCAGATACGCAGTATTTT
many	TRBV7-3	TRBD2	TRBJ2-2	CASSPSGANTGELFF	TGTGCCAGCAGCCCTAGCGGGGCGAACACCGGGGAGCTGTTTTTT
many	TRBV6-6	NA	TRBJ1-4	CASSPLEKLFF	TGTGCCAGCAGCCCACTAGAGAAACTGTTTTTT
few	TRBV28	NA	TRBJ1-5	CASSSHQPQHF	TGTGCCAGCAGTTCCCACCAGCCCCAGCATTTT
many	TRBV28	NA	TRBJ2-7	CASSLPATYEQYF	TGTGCCAGCAGTTTACCAGCCACCTACGAGCAGTACTTC
few	TRBV4-3	NA	TRBJ1-3	CASSHGGTSGNTIYF	TGCGCCAGCAGCCACGGAGGGACCTCTGGAAACACCATATATTTT
NA	TRBV4-2	TRBD2	TRBJ2-2	CASSQMTSGRDTGELFF	TGTGCCAGCAGTCAAATGACTAGCGGGAGAGACACCGGGGAGCTGTTTTTT
few	TRBV11-2	NA	TRBJ2-1	CASSLDANWDEQFF	TGTGCCAGCAGCTTAGATGCCAACTGGGATGAGCAGTTCTTC
few	TRBV29-1	TRBD2	TRBJ2-5	CSVEDTGGRSETQYF	TGCAGCGTTGAAGATACGGGCGGGAGGTCAGAGACCCAGTACTTC
NA	TRBV13	NA	TRBJ2-5	CASSGQGGRPIQETQYF	TGTGCCAGCAGCGGACAAGGGGGGAGGCCGATACAAGAGACCCAGTACTTC
few	TRBV5-1	NA	TRBJ2-5	CASSLRDAQETQYF	TGCGCCAGCAGCTTGCGGGACGCCCAAGAGACCCAGTACTTC
NA	TRBV29-1	NA	TRBJ2-7	CSVVLALHYEQYF	TGCAGCGTCGTCCTAGCGCTTCACTACGAGCAGTACTTC
few	TRBV15	NA	TRBJ1-5	CATSLATGYNQPQHF	TGTGCCACCAGCCTAGCGACTGGGTACAATCAGCCCCAGCATTTT
few	TRBV29-1	TRBD2	TRBJ2-1	CSVEEPSGRGSDEQFF	TGCAGCGTTGAAGAGCCTAGCGGGAGGGGGAGCGATGAGCAGTTCTTC
NA	TRBV5-6	NA	TRBJ1-4	CASSLDGEKLFF	TGTGCCAGCAGCTTAGACGGGGAAAAACTGTTTTTT
few	TRBV28	NA	TRBJ2-4	CASSGRGLSEDIQYF	TGTGCCAGCAGTGGCCGTGGACTCTCGGAGGACATTCAGTACTTC
NA	TRBV24-1	NA	TRBJ2-3	CATSDSNVRGDTQYF	TGTGCCACCAGTGATTCAAACGTGCGAGGAGATACGCAGTATTTT
NA	TRBV29-1	NA	TRBJ2-5	CSVEAGQSQTQYF	TGCAGCGTTGAAGCCGGACAGTCACAGACCCAGTACTTC
NA	TRBV7-9	NA	TRBJ1-4	CASSPGGGFDRTYGKLFF	TGTGCCAGCAGCCCAGGTGGTGGATTCGACAGGACTTATGGAAAACTGTTTTTT
NA	TRBV20-1	NA	TRBJ2-7	CSAYPPGAYEQYF	TGCAGTGCCTACCCCCCGGGTGCCTACGAGCAGTACTTC
many	TRBV7-3	TRBD2	TRBJ2-7	CASSLGAGGGYEQYF	TGTGCCAGCAGCTTAGGAGCGGGAGGTGGCTACGAGCAGTACTTC
once	TRBV29-1	NA	TRBJ2-7	CSVARGYEQYF	TGCAGCGTTGCCCGCGGCTACGAGCAGTACTTC
many	TRBV11-3	NA	TRBJ2-1	CASSLVGGTYNEQFF	TGTGCCAGCAGCTTAGTCGGCGGTACCTACAATGAGCAGTTCTTC
NA	TRBV7-2	TRBD2	TRBJ2-1	CASSLAGGTLNEQFF	TGTGCCAGCAGCTTAGCGGGGGGGACTTTGAATGAGCAGTTCTTC
few	TRBV10-3	NA	TRBJ2-5	CAISRRLQETQYF	TGTGCCATCAGTCGAAGACTACAAGAGACCCAGTACTTC
few	TRBV7-2	NA	TRBJ2-7	CASSTQGGSYEQYF	TGTGCCAGCAGCACGCAGGGGGGGTCCTACGAGCAGTACTTC
NA	TRBV19	TRBD1	TRBJ1-2	CASIGQGFYGYTF	TGTGCCAGTATTGGACAGGGCTTCTATGGCTACACCTTC
few	TRBV27	NA	TRBJ1-1	CASSFRALNTEAFF	TGTGCCAGCAGTTTCCGGGCCCTTAACACTGAAGCTTTCTTT
many	TRBV29-1	TRBD2	TRBJ2-1	CSVETGGSYNEQFF	TGCAGCGTTGAAACGGGGGGCTCCTACAATGAGCAGTTCTTC
NA	TRBV18	NA	TRBJ2-1	CASSPPSLSEQFF	TGTGCCAGCTCACCACCTTCTCTGTCTGAGCAGTTCTTC
few	TRBV18	NA	TRBJ1-1	CASSQFGERNTEAFF	TGTGCCAGCTCACAGTTCGGGGAAAGGAACACTGAAGCTTTCTTT
NA	TRBV7-3	NA	TRBJ1-1	CASSRRGDTEAFF	TGTGCCAGCAGCCGCCGGGGAGACACTGAAGCTTTCTTT
NA	TRBV19	NA	TRBJ1-6	CASRRGGGSPLHF	TGTGCCAGCAGACGGGGTGGAGGTTCACCCCTCCACTTT
few	TRBV28	TRBD1	TRBJ2-2	CATDRAGELFF	TGTGCCACCGACAGGGCCGGGGAGCTGTTTTTT
NA	TRBV7-2	NA	TRBJ2-2	CASSPPGAGPAGELFF	TGTGCCAGCAGCCCCCCAGGAGCGGGTCCGGCCGGGGAGCTGTTTTTT
many	TRBV9	NA	TRBJ2-3	CASSPEGFYTDTQYF	TGTGCCAGCAGCCCCGAGGGGTTTTACACAGATACGCAGTATTTT
many	TRBV6-2/TRBV6-3	NA	TRBJ2-5	CASSAGTGETQYF	TGTGCCAGCAGCGCCGGGACGGGAGAGACCCAGTACTTC
NA	TRBV19	NA	TRBJ2-2	CASGSNGQNTGELFF	TGTGCCAGCGGTTCAAATGGACAGAACACCGGGGAGCTGTTTTTT
NA	TRBV29-1	TRBD1	TRBJ1-5	CSVGGQGYQPQHF	TGCAGCGTTGGCGGACAGGGGTATCAGCCCCAGCATTTT
many	TRBV9	TRBD2	TRBJ2-2	CASSVVSGSGGTGELFF	TGTGCCAGCAGCGTAGTAAGCGGGAGCGGTGGCACCGGGGAGCTGTTTTTT
NA	TRBV2	NA	TRBJ1-1	CASTVTWGPYEAFF	TGTGCCAGCACCGTGACATGGGGGCCCTACGAAGCTTTCTTT